A selection of T cell receptor beta chains follows, all from one sample in a study of molecular identifiers for immune sequencing clone quantification. Via MiXCR, TCRdb re-called the PCR reads, giving one row per CDR3 protein. The table lists some 650,000 distinct CDR3 sequences, about 20% of them singletons. The sequenced material came from naive CD8+ T cells from blood, with Jurkat cell RNA spiked in. The receptors were sampled from a human donor in good health. Some libraries in this study had Jurkat cell RNA spiked in. Each CDR3 is given with its conserved first and last residue. The D gene is left open where the match is weak. Size values are once, few and many counts, or a class for expanded clones, and some rows have none.

d_gene	abundance	v_gene	j_gene	CDR3nt	CDR3aa
TRBD1	many	TRBV15	TRBJ1-1	TGTGCCACCAGCCCTGGGACAGGGAGGTTGGACACTGAAGCTTTCTTT	CATSPGTGRLDTEAFF
NA	many	TRBV6-1	TRBJ1-5	TGTGCCAGCAGCGCCTCAAGTCATAGCAATCAGCCCCAGCATTTT	CASSASSHSNQPQHF
NA	few	TRBV12-3/TRBV12-4	TRBJ1-4	TGTGCCAGCATGAACGCGGACGGAAAACTGTTTTTT	CASMNADGKLFF
NA	many	TRBV30	TRBJ2-1	TGTGCCTGGAGTGTCAGTGGGGGCAGTGAGCAGTTCTTC	CAWSVSGGSEQFF
NA	few	TRBV6-2/TRBV6-3	TRBJ2-1	TGTGCCAGCACCCCGCGGACCGTCCATGAGCAGTTCTTC	CASTPRTVHEQFF
NA	NA	TRBV27	TRBJ2-7	TGTGCCAGCAGTTTAACTGCTAAGGGCTACGAGCAGTACTTC	CASSLTAKGYEQYF
NA	few	TRBV5-4	TRBJ1-2	TGTGCCAGCAGCTTGTTGTACTCGCCCTATGGCTACACCTTC	CASSLLYSPYGYTF
NA	many	TRBV4-1	TRBJ2-3	TGCGCCAGCAGCCATGCGGTTACTAGCACAGATACGCAGTATTTT	CASSHAVTSTDTQYF
NA	many	TRBV6-5	TRBJ2-7	TGTGCCAGCAGCCGCCCTGGGTGGGCGTCCTACGAGCAGTACTTC	CASSRPGWASYEQYF
NA	many	TRBV25-1	TRBJ1-1	TGTGCCAGCAGTGAATCCTTCGGCGGGGGCACTGAAGCTTTCTTT	CASSESFGGGTEAFF
NA	many	TRBV2	TRBJ2-3	TGTGCCAGCAGTGGGTCGGGTGCAGAATACACAGATACGCAGTATTTT	CASSGSGAEYTDTQYF
NA	NA	TRBV20-1	TRBJ2-3	TGCAGTGCTAGAAGCGTAGCTTCAGATACGCAGTATTTT	CSARSVASDTQYF
NA	many	TRBV6-5	TRBJ2-1	TGTGCCAGCAGCCCGAACCGTAGGGAGCAGTTCTTC	CASSPNRREQFF
NA	many	TRBV7-9	TRBJ1-1	TGTGCCAGCAGCTTAGATGTGAACACTGAAGCTTTCTTT	CASSLDVNTEAFF
NA	NA	TRBV12-3/TRBV12-4	TRBJ2-7	TGTGCCAGCAGACAGGACTCGACATACGATCAGTACTTC	CASRQDSTYDQYF
TRBD1	many	TRBV4-3	TRBJ1-5	TGCGCCAGCAGCCCGGGACAGGGGTTGTTTCAGCCCCAGCATTTT	CASSPGQGLFQPQHF
TRBD1	many	TRBV29-1	TRBJ1-6	TGCAGCGTTGAAGATGACAGGGCGGTGAATTCACCCCTCCACTTT	CSVEDDRAVNSPLHF